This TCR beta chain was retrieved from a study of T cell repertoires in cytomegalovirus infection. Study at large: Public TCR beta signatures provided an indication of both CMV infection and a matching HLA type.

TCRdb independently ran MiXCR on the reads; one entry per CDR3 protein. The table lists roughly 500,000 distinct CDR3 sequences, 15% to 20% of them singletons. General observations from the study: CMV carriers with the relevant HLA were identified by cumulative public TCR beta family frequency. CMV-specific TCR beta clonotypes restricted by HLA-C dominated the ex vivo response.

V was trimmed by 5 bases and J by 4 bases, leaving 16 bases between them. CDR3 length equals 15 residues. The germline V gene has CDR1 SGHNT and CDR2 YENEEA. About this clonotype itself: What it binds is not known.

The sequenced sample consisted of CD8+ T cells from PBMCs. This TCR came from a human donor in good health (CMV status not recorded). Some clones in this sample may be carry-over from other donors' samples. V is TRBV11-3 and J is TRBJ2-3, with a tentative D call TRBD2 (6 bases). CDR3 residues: CASSNGTLSADTQYF. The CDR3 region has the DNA TGTGCCAGCAGCAACGGGACTTTGAGCGCAGATACGCAGTATTTT.